Detailed here is one T cell receptor (beta chain). This CDR3 has 16 amino acids. V lost 7 bases and J lost 4, with 22 bases in between. The germline V gene encodes CDR1 SEHNR and CDR2 FQNEAQ (reference sequence). TCRdb used MiXCR to reprocess the RT-PCR reads, holding one entry per CDR3 protein. This table has about 680,000 distinct CDR3 sequences, about 14% appearing once. The sequenced sample consisted of memory CD4+ T cells from blood. The clonotype was recovered from a female donor in good health, serving as a healthy control. The chain links TRBV7-9 to TRBJ1-1; a weak D match, TRBD1 (5 bases). CDR3: CASTPNLRAEVTEAFF. In nucleotides, the CDR3 is TGTGCCAGCACCCCCAACCTCAGGGCAGAGGTCACTGAAGCTTTCTTT.